This T cell receptor beta chain was obtained from a study of vaccination effects on CD4 cells after COVID-19. Findings and caveats of the study: Clones from infection and from vaccination both contracted markedly late after vaccination.

Sequencing was performed with immunoSEQ multiplex PCR; in TCRdb, only in-frame clones are kept and a portion is missing. The top ten clones hold roughly 2.2% of a sample with about 54,000 clones, 75% to 90% of them seen once. J lost 4 bases, V lost 2 bases, and 5 bases had no gene match. Per germline, CDR1 KGHDR and CDR2 SFDVKD. The CDR3 totals 16 residues. About this clone: The antigen is not known.

Sequencing followed a ViraFEST assay step that expanded antigen-specific CD4+ T cells with viral peptide pools. CD4+ T cells were isolated after approximately 10 days of culture. People in the vaccine group had not been infected with SARS-CoV-2 before, and their nucleocapsid antibodies were negative. Supplemented with 8.5 to 10 IU/ml IL-2 and roughly 10 ug/ml peptides, about 2 million PBMC per well were kept in culture. The V call is TRBV24-1, the J call TRBJ2-3, with 10 bases fitting TRBD1. This specimen was CD4+ T cells from PBMCs cultured with HCoV-229E spike peptides, taken before COVID-19 vaccination. The sequence came from a human donor who received a COVID-19 vaccine. Here the CDR3 reads CATSDWTGGGSDTQYF. The DNA of the CDR3 is TGTGCCACCAGTGATTGGACAGGGGGAGGGTCAGATACGCAGTATTTT.